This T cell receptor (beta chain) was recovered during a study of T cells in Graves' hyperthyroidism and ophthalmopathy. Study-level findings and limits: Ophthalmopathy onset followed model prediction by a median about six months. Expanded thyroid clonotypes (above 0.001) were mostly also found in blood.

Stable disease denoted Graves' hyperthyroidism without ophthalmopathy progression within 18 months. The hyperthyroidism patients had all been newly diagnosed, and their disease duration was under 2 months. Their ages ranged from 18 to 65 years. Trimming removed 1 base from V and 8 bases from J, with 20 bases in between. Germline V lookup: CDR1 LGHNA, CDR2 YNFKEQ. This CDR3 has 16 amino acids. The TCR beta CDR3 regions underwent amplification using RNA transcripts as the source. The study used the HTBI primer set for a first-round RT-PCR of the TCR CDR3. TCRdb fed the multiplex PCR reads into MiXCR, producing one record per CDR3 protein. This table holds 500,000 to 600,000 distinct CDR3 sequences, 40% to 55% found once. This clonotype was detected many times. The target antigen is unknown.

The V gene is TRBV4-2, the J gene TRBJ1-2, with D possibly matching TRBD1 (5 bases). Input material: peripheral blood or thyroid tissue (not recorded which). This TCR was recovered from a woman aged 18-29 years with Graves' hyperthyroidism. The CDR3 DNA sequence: TGTGCCAGCAGCCAAGGTGGGACTTTCCTATCTGGCGGCTACACCTTC. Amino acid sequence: CASSQGGTFLSGGYTF.